This is a list of T cell receptor beta chains from one sample in a study of T cells after yellow fever vaccination. In TCRdb, the 5' RACE reads were re-called with MiXCR into one record per CDR3 protein. This table has hundreds of thousands of distinct CDR3 sequences, 7.5% to 9% appearing once. The source material was PBMCs, sampled on the day of the first yellow fever vaccination. All receptors derive from a man between 18 and 29 years old who received the YFV17D yellow fever vaccine. Each CDR3 is given with its conserved first and last residue. A D gene is named only where the DNA matches it firmly. Only part of the rows carry a size: once, few, many, or a class if the clone is expanded.

CDR3 protein | CDR3 DNA | D gene | J gene | V gene | clone size
CASSQDPLSSVAEAFF | TGCGCCAGCAGCCAAGATCCTCTCTCGAGCGTTGCTGAAGCTTTCTTT | NA | TRBJ1-1 | TRBV4-3 | NA
CASSQSIPAGWTEAFF | TGCGCCAGCAGCCAATCAATCCCGGCAGGGTGGACTGAAGCTTTCTTT | NA | TRBJ1-1 | TRBV4-1 | NA
CASSPFIGGEEQFF | TGTGCCAGCAGCCCATTCATAGGGGGGGAAGAGCAGTTCTTC | NA | TRBJ2-1 | TRBV4-2 | NA
CASSSAGTVDYGYTF | TGTGCCAGCAGCTCCGCCGGGACAGTAGACTATGGCTACACCTTC | TRBD1 | TRBJ1-2 | TRBV7-9 | NA
CSALPRDRGLYNEQFF | TGCAGTGCTTTGCCGAGGGACAGGGGGCTTTACAATGAGCAGTTCTTC | TRBD1 | TRBJ2-1 | TRBV20-1 | few
CSASPPRVGNTIYF | TGCAGTGCTAGCCCCCCAAGGGTTGGAAACACCATATATTTT | NA | TRBJ1-3 | TRBV20-1 | many
CASSYSGPEAFF | TGTGCCAGCAGCTACTCCGGGCCTGAGGCTTTCTTT | NA | TRBJ1-1 | TRBV2 | few
CASSYSAPQRGFQETQYF | TGTGCCAGCAGTTACAGTGCTCCCCAGCGGGGCTTCCAAGAGACCCAGTACTTC | TRBD2 | TRBJ2-5 | TRBV6-5 | NA
CSVGQGTGELFF | TGCAGCGTGGGCCAGGGAACCGGGGAGCTGTTTTTT | NA | TRBJ2-2 | TRBV29-1 | many
CASSLMGVSYEQYF | TGTGCCAGCAGCTTAATGGGGGTTTCCTACGAGCAGTACTTC | NA | TRBJ2-7 | TRBV11-2 | many
CASSLTPGNEQYF | TGTGCCAGCAGCCTAACCCCTGGGAACGAGCAGTACTTC | NA | TRBJ2-7 | TRBV5-5 | NA
CASSQESPGQGAYEQYF | TGTGCCAGCAGCCAGGAATCCCCGGGACAGGGGGCTTACGAGCAGTACTTC | TRBD1 | TRBJ2-7 | TRBV4-2 | many